This T cell receptor (beta chain) was recovered during a study of a mutant IDH1 vaccine in newly diagnosed glioma. Overall study context: Eight vaccinations reached patients in weeks 1, 3, 5, 7, 11, 15, 19 and 23. Treated patients comprised about 60% males and around 38% females, mean age about 44 years.

The protocol was immunoSEQ multiplex PCR, while the TCRdb copy is restricted to in-frame clones and leaves out a portion. Altogether 45,000 to 65,000 clones are present, around 80% being singletons, with the ten largest covering over 7%. Time point defined: week 23, last vaccination. Each dose of the vaccine consisted of 300 ug of mutant IDH1 20-mer peptide, with topical imiquimod. Note on this clone: What it binds is not known.

V shed 6 bases and J shed 6 bases, with 21 bases lying between them. Germline CDR1 reads MNHNY; CDR2 reads SVGAGI (reference sequence). This CDR3 comprises 15 residues. The clonotype was recovered from a woman in her 40s with glioma. Some clones in this sample may be carry-over from other donors' samples. The chain combines TRBV6-6 with TRBJ2-7; D remains unclear. The specimen comprised PBMCs, sampled from a glioma patient whose treatment included an IDH1 peptide vaccine. Here the CDR3 reads CASSPKSTISGEQYF. The CDR3 region has the DNA TGTGCCAGCAGCCCTAAGTCGACAATCTCGGGCGAGCAGTACTTC.